Listed here are 12 T cell receptor beta chains from one sample, sequenced in a study of identifying expanded T cells in peripheral blood. Here immunoSEQ multiplex PCR was the method, and the copy in TCRdb shows in-frame clones only, minus some. Found here are roughly 75,000 clones, about nine tenths of them singletons; the top ten hold over 2.5%. Sample: blood. These receptors were collected from a person between 18 and 75 years old in good health.

This CDR3 is CAIRLDNEQFF. As DNA, the CDR3 is TGTGCCATCAGACTAGACAATGAGCAGTTCTTC. This rearrangement joins TRBV10-3 to TRBJ2-1, with a weak D call TRBD2 (5 bases). Germline-derived CDR1 and CDR2 are ENHRY and SYGVKD. Trimming cost V 6 bases and J 5 bases, with 5 bases left between them. This CDR3 is 11 amino acids long.

This rearrangement joins TRBV18 to TRBJ1-6, with D unresolved. Germline assignment: CDR1 KGHSH and CDR2 LQKENI. This CDR3 spans 16 amino acids. Trimming removed 6 bases at V and 7 bases at J, with 19 bases between. The DNA for the CDR3 is TGTGCCAGCTCCCCCCGGGGTCCTCTGGCCAATTCACCCCTCCACTTT. This gives the protein CASSPRGPLANSPLHF.

This clone was detected only once. The rearrangement uses TRBV18 and TRBJ1-5, with D unresolved. The length of the CDR3 is 20 residues. The V end lost 3 bases, the J end lost 2 bases, and 26 bases lay between the germline ends. Germline assignment: CDR1 KGHSH and CDR2 LQKENI. DNA of the CDR3: TGTGCCAGCTCACCGACGCGGCTGAGGTACCCTGGGGAAGGCAATCAGCCCCAGCATTTT. Residues: CASSPTRLRYPGEGNQPQHF.

The chain links TRBV6-5 to TRBJ1-2; 8 nucleotides match TRBD1. Germline CDR1 reads MNHEY; CDR2 reads SVGAGI. The CDR3 consists of 14 residues. With 0 bases clipped from V and 8 bases from J, the junction kept 5 bases outside the gene matches. The CDR3 protein is CASSYSVPGGGYTF. Here the CDR3 DNA reads TGTGCCAGCAGTTACTCTGTCCCAGGGGGCGGCTACACCTTC.

The V gene is TRBV19, the J gene TRBJ1-1; possible D gene TRBD1, 5 bases. CDR3 length: 14 residues. The germline V gene has CDR1 LNHDA and CDR2 SQIVND (reference sequence). Trimming left V 1 base short and J 3 bases short, with 9 bases between. Here the CDR3 DNA reads TGTGCCAGTAGTATAGTTAGGGGTTACACTGAAGCTTTCTTT. Encoded protein: CASSIVRGYTEAFF.

V and J are TRBV5-1 and TRBJ1-2; 7 positions agree with TRBD1. Germline assignment: CDR1 SGHRS and CDR2 YFSETQ. The J segment lost 1 base and the V segment lost 4 bases, leaving 4 bases of the junction unmatched. The CDR3 contains 14 residues. The DNA of the CDR3 is TGCGCCAGCAGCCGGGACAGCAATAACTATGGCTACACCTTC. Amino acid sequence: CASSRDSNNYGYTF.

The chain links TRBV7-2 to TRBJ2-7; TRBD2 agrees at 11 bases. Germline CDR1 is SGHTA and CDR2 is FQGNSA. This CDR3 comprises 16 residues. V lost 5 bases to trimming and J lost 7 bases; unmatched junction nucleotides: 13. In nucleotides, the CDR3 is TGTGCCAGCAGCACACGTAGACCTAGCGGGGGGCAAGAGCAGTACTTC. Translating it yields CASSTRRPSGGQEQYF.

This chain connects TRBV7-2 to TRBJ2-7, with 13 bases lining up with TRBD2. Germline lookup yields CDR1 SGHTA and CDR2 FQGNSA. Trimming took 2 bases from V and 1 from J; bases not matched to a gene: 8. This CDR3 comprises 18 residues. The CDR3 loop is CASSLKGLAGVQSYEQYF. For the CDR3, the DNA is TGTGCCAGCAGCTTAAAAGGACTAGCGGGAGTACAGTCCTACGAGCAGTACTTC.

This chain connects TRBV11-2 to TRBJ2-7; 11 positions match TRBD2. Germline V gene data show CDR1 as SGHAT and CDR2 as FQNNGV. The CDR3 extends over 18 amino acids. With V trimmed by 1 base and J by 0 bases, 8 bases remained unmatched. The CDR3 region is CASSLAENSGRASYEQYF. Here the CDR3 DNA reads TGTGCCAGCAGCTTAGCGGAAAATAGCGGGAGGGCCTCCTACGAGCAGTACTTC.

The chain employs TRBV6-5 and TRBJ2-7; tentative D call: TRBD1 (6 bases). V dropped 0 bases and J dropped 3 bases, with 15 bases sitting between them. This CDR3 contains 16 residues. Germline V gene data show CDR1 as MNHEY and CDR2 as SVGAGI. The CDR3 DNA reads as TGTGCCAGCAGTTACTCGAACATGGGACAATACTACGAGCAGTACTTC. Amino acids: CASSYSNMGQYYEQYF.

The gene calls are TRBV7-2 and TRBJ2-1; D gene ambiguous. CDR1 SGHTA and CDR2 FQGNSA come from the germline V gene. V was cut by 1 base and J by 10 bases, with 11 bases left in between. This CDR3 region has 13 residues. The CDR3 loop reads CASSLGPIREQFF. CDR3 DNA: TGTGCCAGCAGCTTAGGCCCCATCAGGGAGCAGTTCTTC.

The rearrangement joins TRBV28 to TRBJ2-7; 8 nucleotides agree with TRBD2. Trimming took 5 bases from V and 3 from J; bases not matched to a gene: 24. The CDR3 runs to 20 residues. Looked up from germline, CDR1 is MDHEN and CDR2 is SYDVKM. The CDR3 region is CASSLTAPPSGSGRYYEQYF. Written as DNA, the CDR3 is TGTGCCAGCAGTCTAACCGCGCCCCCCTCGGGGAGCGGGAGATACTACGAGCAGTACTTC.